What follows are 7 T cell receptor beta chains derived from one specimen sequenced in a study of blood T cell repertoires in COVID-19. Sequenced by immunoSEQ multiplex PCR; TCRdb stores in-frame clones only, minus some. The table shows 100,000 or so clones, with roughly 84% occurring only once. Material: peripheral blood. These receptors were collected from a man in his 70s with active or convalescent COVID-19.

The J gene is TRBJ1-2, the V gene TRBV28; 10 nucleotides agree with TRBD1. The CDR3 is made up of 14 amino acids. Germline trimming cut 5 bases from V and 7 bases from J; bases unmatched to any gene: 7. Per the germline V gene, CDR1 is MDHEN and CDR2 is SYDVKM. The CDR3 DNA reads as TGTGCCAGCAGTCCGACAGGGGGCGCGGGTGGCTACACCTTC. Amino acids: CASSPTGGAGGYTF.

The chain joins TRBV18 to TRBJ1-1; tentative D call: TRBD1 (5 bases). CDR3 length equals 14 residues. V was clipped by 3 bases and J by 4 bases, with 12 bases between them. Germline V CDR1 and CDR2: KGHSH, LQKENI. CDR3 sequence (DNA): TGTGCCAGCTCACCGATACCCGGGGGCACTGAAGCTTTCTTT. It translates to CASSPIPGGTEAFF.

The V call is TRBV18, the J call TRBJ1-2; possible D gene TRBD1, 5 bases. The CDR3 is 12 amino acids. V was cut by 2 bases and J by 7 bases, with 8 bases left in between. Germline values: CDR1 KGHSH, CDR2 LQKENI. The CDR3 sequence: CASSPTGGGYTF. DNA for the CDR3: TGTGCCAGCTCACCAACGGGGGGTGGCTACACCTTC.

The chain links TRBV9 to TRBJ1-1; D is possibly TRBD1 (6 bases). V lost 2 bases, J lost 4 bases, and 12 bases lay in between. Germline CDR1 SGDLS, CDR2 YYNGEE. This CDR3 spans 14 amino acids. The CDR3 loop is CASSVAGVGTEAFF. CDR3 DNA sequence: TGTGCCAGCAGCGTTGCAGGGGTTGGCACTGAAGCTTTCTTT.

The V call is TRBV6-5, the J call TRBJ2-3; D call uncertain. V lost 8 bases and J lost 2, with 17 bases in between. CDR3 size: 15 residues. The V gene's germline CDR1 is MNHEY and CDR2 SVGAGI. In DNA, the CDR3 is TGTGCCAGCTCCCTCCTGAGACACATCACAGATACGCAGTATTTT. This codes for CASSLLRHITDTQYF.

The chain carries TRBV2 and TRBJ2-7; D possibly corresponds to TRBD1 (5 bases). Trimming left V 5 bases short and J 6 bases short, with 14 bases between. The CDR3 has 13 amino acids. Germline CDR1 reads SNHLY; CDR2 reads FYNNEI. CDR3: CASSLLSGREQYF. CDR3 bases: TGTGCCAGCAGTCTCTTGTCAGGGCGCGAGCAGTACTTC.

CDR3 amino acids: CASSLFGTGRGNEQFF. DNA of the CDR3: TGTGCCAGCAGCTTATTCGGGACAGGCCGGGGCAATGAGCAGTTCTTC. The genes are TRBV7-3 and TRBJ2-1, with TRBD1 matching 8 bases. Germline lookup yields CDR1 SGHTA and CDR2 FQGTGA. The CDR3 totals 16 residues. The junction had 9 bases not matched to a gene; V was cut back by 2 bases and J by 6 bases.